A single T cell receptor beta chain is shown here with its context. This CDR3 region has 10 residues. Germline CDR1 is WNHNN and CDR2 is SYGVQD (reference sequence). V was pared by 7 bases and J by 4 bases, with 3 bases between. This record comes from a study of PD-L1 blockade in urothelial cancer. This table comes from immunoSEQ multiplex PCR, and its TCRdb copy is limited to in-frame clones, with some not included. This table holds around 80,000 clones, 75% to 95% found once. The sample's time point: peripheral blood 6 weeks after treatment start. The rearrangement links TRBV10-1 to TRBJ2-3; no clear D. The sample in question was PBMCs, obtained around atezolizumab (anti-PD-L1) treatment. This receptor was taken from a woman of 80 years or more with urothelial cancer. The CDR3, as DNA: TGCGCCAGCACCTCAGATACGCAGTATTTT. It is translated as CASTSDTQYF.